The 7 T cell receptor beta chains listed next were all sequenced from one sample in a study of immune evolution from preneoplasia to lung adenocarcinoma. Profiled with immunoSEQ multiplex PCR; TCRdb holds only in-frame clones, not every one. The sample consists of around 7,400 clones, around 79% of them appearing once. Sequenced: FFPE minimally invasive lung adenocarcinoma tissue. Source of these receptors: a person aged 65-85 years with lung adenocarcinoma.

The rearrangement joins TRBV28 to TRBJ2-5; 7 bases are a match to TRBD1. The V gene's germline CDR1 is MDHEN and CDR2 SYDVKM. This CDR3 has 14 amino acids. The ends lost 6 bases at V and 5 bases at J; junction bases unmatched: 9. The CDR3 region is CASRQQGSTETQYF. The CDR3 DNA reads as TGTGCCAGCAGACAACAGGGGTCGACGGAGACCCAGTACTTC.

The rearrangement uses TRBV7-9 and TRBJ2-3, with D maybe TRBD2 (6 bases). Germline V lookup: CDR1 SEHNR, CDR2 FQNEAQ (reference sequence). This CDR3 has 16 amino acids. The V end lost 2 bases, the J end lost 2 bases, and 14 bases lay between the germline ends. The CDR3 nucleotides read TGTGCCAGCAGCTTACAGCGGGTGCCCTCCACAGATACGCAGTATTTT. Its protein is CASSLQRVPSTDTQYF. Combining the CDR3 with reference TRBV7-9 and TRBJ2-3 gives the whole variable domain DTGVSQNPRHKITKRGQNVTFRCDPISEHNRLYWYRQTLGQGPEFLTYFQNEAQLEKSRLLSDRFSAERPKGSFSTLEIQRTEQGDSAMYLCASSLQRVPSTDTQYFGPGTRLTVL.

A few counts support this clone. The chain employs TRBV19 and TRBJ2-1; 8 bases line up with TRBD1. Germline V gene sequence: CDR1 LNHDA, CDR2 SQIVND (reference sequence). Unmatched junction bases numbered 8, after V lost 6 bases and J lost 4 bases. The CDR3 is 15 residues long. For the CDR3, the DNA is TGTGCCAGTAGCAGACAGGGGTGGGGATACAATGAGCAGTTCTTC. Its protein is CASSRQGWGYNEQFF.

The chain carries TRBV7-2 and TRBJ2-1, with D perhaps matching TRBD1 or TRBD2 (5 bases each). With 5 bases removed from V and 0 bases from J, the gap between germline ends came to 17 bases. The germline V gene encodes CDR1 SGHTA and CDR2 FQGNSA. The CDR3 has 17 residues. CDR3 region: CASSQAPRDPSYNEQFF. The CDR3 region has the DNA TGTGCCAGCAGCCAAGCCCCACGGGACCCCTCCTACAATGAGCAGTTCTTC.

The gene calls are TRBV10-1 and TRBJ2-2; D ambiguous. The CDR3 has 13 residues. In germline, CDR1 is WNHNN, CDR2 SYGVQD (reference sequence). V shed 0 bases and J shed 1 base, with 0 bases lying between them. CDR3 sequence (DNA): TGCGCCAGCAGTGAGTCGAACACCGGGGAGCTGTTTTTT. Translated, it gives CASSESNTGELFF.

The chain couples TRBV5-4 to TRBJ2-2; a weak D match, TRBD2 (7 bases). Trimming took off 4 bases at V and 7 bases at J, with 17 bases between the two ends. This CDR3 is built from 15 residues. CDR1 is SGHNT and CDR2 is YYREEE in the germline V gene (reference sequence). The CDR3 bases are TGTGCCAGCAGCCCCCGAACGGGGGGCGTCGGGGAGCTGTTTTTT. Translating it yields CASSPRTGGVGELFF. Complete variable domain (other parts from reference TRBV5-4 and TRBJ2-2): ETGVTQSPTHLIKTRGQQVTLRCSSQSGHNTVSWYQQALGQGPQFIFQYYREEENGRGNFPPRFSGLQFPNYSSELNVNALELDDSALYLCASSPRTGGVGELFFGEGSRLTVL.

This chain links TRBV11-3 with TRBJ2-2; maybe TRBD2 (7 bases). The CDR3 has 14 amino acids. V gave up 5 bases and J gave up 7 bases, with 14 bases separating them. CDR1 is SGHNT, CDR2 YENEEA, per germline. CDR3 loop: CASSPAGADGELFF. CDR3 coding DNA: TGTGCCAGCAGCCCGGCGGGGGCCGACGGGGAGCTGTTTTTT.